Listed here are 18 T cell receptor beta chains from one sample, sequenced in a study of blood T cell repertoires in COVID-19. Only in-frame clones appear in the TCRdb table, and some are missing; sequencing was by immunoSEQ multiplex PCR. This sample carries some 230,000 clones, roughly 84% of them seen once, and the ten largest clones take 5.1%. Sequences were obtained from peripheral blood. The receptors were sampled from a woman aged 55-70 years who had recovered from COVID-19.

This clone was picked up one time. V usage is TRBV19 and J usage is TRBJ2-1; no firm D call. This CDR3 is built from 12 residues. The germline CDR1 and CDR2 sequences are LNHDA and SQIVND (reference sequence). V lost 6 bases and J 6 bases, leaving 9 bases between the germline ends. The CDR3 protein is CASSPPGNEQFF. DNA for the CDR3: TGTGCCAGTAGCCCCCCCGGCAATGAGCAGTTCTTC.

This rearrangement joins TRBV13 to TRBJ1-3; TRBD1 aligns across 8 bases. This CDR3 comprises 16 residues. Trimming took 0 bases from V and 2 from J; bases not matched to a gene: 3. Germline CDR1 PRHDT, CDR2 FYEKMQ (reference sequence). CDR3 nucleotides: TGTGCCAGCAGCTTAGGTCCGACAGGGGCTGGAAACACCATATATTTT. It encodes CASSLGPTGAGNTIYF.

This chain links TRBV7-9 with TRBJ2-7; 8 bases agree with TRBD2. Germline V gene data show CDR1 as SEHNR and CDR2 as FQNEAQ (reference sequence). This CDR3 has 17 amino acids. With V trimmed by 4 bases and J by 2 bases, 13 bases remained unmatched. The CDR3 spells CASSSFPQRGNTYEQYF. CDR3 bases: TGTGCCAGCAGCTCTTTCCCCCAGCGGGGGAACACCTACGAGCAGTACTTC.

The chain links TRBV19 to TRBJ1-1; D remains unclear. Looked up from germline, CDR1 is LNHDA and CDR2 is SQIVND (reference sequence). Trimming removed 7 bases at V and 4 bases at J, with 16 bases between. CDR3 length: 14 residues. DNA of the CDR3: TGTGCCAGTACCCCCTGGAGTTTGAGCACTGAAGCTTTCTTT. Protein sequence: CASTPWSLSTEAFF. The whole variable domain, remainder taken from reference TRBV19 and TRBJ1-1, is DGGITQSPKYLFRKEGQNVTLSCEQNLNHDAMYWYRQDPGQGLRLIYYSQIVNDFQKGDIAEGYSVSREKKESFPLTVTSAQKNPTAFYLCASTPWSLSTEAFFGQGTRLTVV.

This clone was detected a few times. The V and J genes are TRBV6-5 and TRBJ1-2, with 7 positions matching TRBD1. Germline values: CDR1 MNHEY, CDR2 SVGAGI. V was clipped by 6 bases and J by 8 bases; unmatched bases: 9. The CDR3 is 13 residues long. The CDR3 DNA follows: TGTGCCAGCAGGGATCAGGGGGTAGGCGGCTACACCTTC. Its protein is CASRDQGVGGYTF.

V is TRBV13 and J is TRBJ1-3, with a tentative D call TRBD1 (6 bases). Trimming pared 5 bases from V and 4 bases from J, leaving 9 bases between. The CDR3 consists of 13 residues. Germline lookup yields CDR1 PRHDT and CDR2 FYEKMQ (reference sequence). The CDR3 is CASSQGQGNTIYF. In nucleotides, the CDR3 is TGTGCCAGCAGCCAAGGACAGGGAAACACCATATATTTT. Combining the CDR3 with reference TRBV13 and TRBJ1-3 gives the whole variable domain AAGVIQSPRHLIKEKRETATLKCYPIPRHDTVYWYQQGPGQDPQFLISFYEKMQSDKGSIPDRFSAQQFSDYHSELNMSSLELGDSALYFCASSQGQGNTIYFGEGSWLTVV.

The rearrangement joins TRBV18 to TRBJ2-4; perhaps TRBD2 as D (6 bases). The CDR3 sequence is 15 residues long. Germline lookup yields CDR1 KGHSH and CDR2 LQKENI. V shed 0 bases and J shed 6 bases, with 12 bases lying between them. The CDR3 DNA reads as TGTGCCAGCTCACCACCCTCGGCGGGGTCAAACATTCAGTACTTC. It is translated as CASSPPSAGSNIQYF.

The rearrangement joins TRBV4-1 to TRBJ2-1, with 13 nucleotides matching TRBD2. The CDR3 runs 15 residues. Trimming cost V 5 bases and J 8 bases; bases outside gene matches: 6. Germline V gene data show CDR1 as MGHRA and CDR2 as YSYEKL. The CDR3 region is CASSYGLAGADEQFF. The CDR3 region has the DNA TGCGCCAGCAGCTACGGACTAGCGGGGGCGGATGAGCAGTTCTTC.

The rearrangement uses TRBV7-9 and TRBJ2-1, with 9 bases lining up with TRBD1. Per the germline V gene, CDR1 is SEHNR and CDR2 is FQNEAQ (reference sequence). This CDR3 is 15 amino acids long. The junction had 8 bases not matched to a gene; V was cut back by 5 bases and J by 6 bases. The CDR3 reads CASSTQGTGTNEQFF. The CDR3 coding sequence is TGTGCCAGCAGCACCCAGGGGACAGGGACCAATGAGCAGTTCTTC. Combining the CDR3 with reference TRBV7-9 and TRBJ2-1 gives the whole variable domain DTGVSQNPRHKITKRGQNVTFRCDPISEHNRLYWYRQTLGQGPEFLTYFQNEAQLEKSRLLSDRFSAERPKGSFSTLEIQRTEQGDSAMYLCASSTQGTGTNEQFFGPGTRLTVL.

This clone is a singleton in its sample. CDR3 DNA sequence: TGTGCCAGTAGTATAGGGGGAGGCGGGGACACTGAAGCTTTCTTT. Amino acid sequence: CASSIGGGGDTEAFF. The V gene is TRBV19, the J gene TRBJ1-1; no reliable D call. Germline CDR1 reads LNHDA; CDR2 reads SQIVND (reference sequence). This CDR3 contains 15 residues. The ends were cut back, 1 base at V and 3 bases at J, with 12 bases in the middle.

The chain is built from TRBV7-9 and TRBJ1-2; tentatively, D is TRBD1 (6 bases). The V end lost 6 bases, the J end lost 3 bases, and 11 bases lay between the germline ends. This CDR3 is built from 13 residues. CDR1 SEHNR and CDR2 FQNEAQ come from the germline V gene (reference sequence). CDR3 bases: TGTGCCAGCAGATCGGACAGAGACTATGGCTACACCTTC. Translation: CASRSDRDYGYTF.

This rearrangement joins TRBV2 to TRBJ1-2, with 8 bases matching TRBD1. CDR3 length: 18 residues. J gave up 2 bases and V 5 bases, and 16 bases lay outside the gene matches. Looked up from germline, CDR1 is SNHLY and CDR2 is FYNNEI. CDR3 nucleotide sequence: TGTGCCAGCAGTTACATCTTGGACAGGGTTTTTGAAAACTATGGCTACACCTTC. Translation gives CASSYILDRVFENYGYTF.

The J gene is TRBJ2-1, the V gene TRBV11-3; no definite D call. The CDR3 totals 13 residues. Per germline, CDR1 SGHNT and CDR2 YENEEA. Trimming removed 5 bases from V and 5 bases from J, with 10 bases in between. DNA for the CDR3: TGTGCCAGCAGCCTATTCAATGACAATGAGCAGTTCTTC. It translates to CASSLFNDNEQFF.

This chain connects TRBV7-8 to TRBJ1-2; tentative D call: TRBD1 (5 bases). V lost 2 bases and J lost 5, with 9 bases in between. Germline loops: CDR1 SGHVS, CDR2 FQNEAQ. This CDR3 contains 13 residues. Here the CDR3 DNA reads TGTGCCAGCAGCTTAAGCGACAGTTATGGCTACACCTTC. Translating gives CASSLSDSYGYTF.

The rearrangement uses TRBV19 and TRBJ2-7; 7 bases are a match to TRBD1. The CDR3 consists of 16 residues. Trimming at V came to 5 bases and at J to 6 bases, leaving 16 bases not matched to a gene. Germline CDR1 LNHDA, CDR2 SQIVND (reference sequence). The CDR3 sequence: CASSFDRQGPVREQYF. CDR3 nucleotides: TGTGCCAGTAGTTTCGACCGACAGGGCCCTGTCCGCGAGCAGTACTTC.

CDR3 sequence reads: CASSLEGARSYNEQFF. CDR3 coding DNA: TGTGCCAGCAGCTTAGAGGGGGCTCGGTCCTACAATGAGCAGTTCTTC. The chain joins TRBV5-6 to TRBJ2-1; 7 nucleotides line up with TRBD1. V lost 2 bases and J lost 1; bases outside the gene matches: 6. The CDR3 totals 16 residues. Looked up from germline, CDR1 is SGHDT and CDR2 is YYEEEE.

DNA for the CDR3: TGTGCCGCCAGGACAGGAGGCTATGGCTACACCTTC. Amino acid sequence: CAARTGGYGYTF. This chain links TRBV2 with TRBJ1-2, with 7 positions matching TRBD1. After removal of 11 bases from V and 4 bases from J, the junction contained 7 bases not matched to a gene. CDR3 length: 12 amino acids. Germline values: CDR1 SNHLY, CDR2 FYNNEI.

This clone was seen only once. The chain recombines TRBV6-6 with TRBJ2-7; 7 bases map to TRBD1. There are 15 residues in the CDR3. Germline trimming cut 7 bases from V and 3 bases from J; bases unmatched to any gene: 12. Per germline, CDR1 MNHNY and CDR2 SVGAGI (reference sequence). The CDR3 nucleotides read TGTGCCAGCACCGATAGGGACAGATTGATCTACGAGCAGTACTTC. Translated, it gives CASTDRDRLIYEQYF.